The next 26 T cell receptor beta chains were all read from a single sample in a study of molecular identifiers for immune sequencing clone quantification. From the PCR reads, TCRdb called clonotypes with MiXCR, one entry per CDR3 protein. The data hold about 40,000 distinct CDR3 sequences, with roughly 22% observed a single time. The sample taken for sequencing was naive CD8+ T cells from blood, with Jurkat cell RNA spiked in. Subset meaning: FACS-sorted CD8+CD4-CCR7+CD45RA+ naive T cells. These receptors originate from a human donor in good health. Some libraries in this study had Jurkat cell RNA spiked in.

This clonotype has at least ten counts. The chain carries TRBV11-2 and TRBJ2-1, with 14 positions matching TRBD2. CDR3 size: 18 residues. The V gene end was trimmed by 5 bases and the J gene end by 0 bases; junction bases not matched to a gene: 6. Per germline, CDR1 SGHAT and CDR2 FQNNGV. In DNA, the CDR3 is TGTGCCAGCAGCCCGAGGACTAGCGGGGGGAGCTCCTACAATGAGCAGTTCTTC. Amino acid sequence: CASSPRTSGGSSYNEQFF.

This clonotype occurred a few times. V usage is TRBV27 and J usage is TRBJ2-1; D not resolved. Germline lookup yields CDR1 MNHEY and CDR2 SMNVEV (reference sequence). V lost 8 bases to trimming and J lost 5 bases, with 16 bases between them. The CDR3 has 14 amino acids. Here the CDR3 reads CASRELLNNNEQFF. The CDR3 bases are TGTGCCAGCCGAGAGTTACTTAATAACAATGAGCAGTTCTTC.

This clonotype has more than one count but fewer than ten. The J gene is TRBJ2-7, the V gene TRBV28; 11 bases agree with TRBD2. This CDR3 has 16 residues. Germline CDR1 MDHEN, CDR2 SYDVKM. V dropped 5 bases and J dropped 6; count of bases not matched to a gene: 12. Here the CDR3 reads CASSPRPGLAVCEQYF. CDR3 in DNA: TGTGCCAGCAGTCCAAGGCCGGGACTAGCGGTCTGCGAGCAGTACTTC.

This clonotype appeared many times. The V gene is TRBV20-1, the J gene TRBJ2-4; no firm D call. The V end was cut by 4 bases, the J end by 5 bases, with 6 bases between. CDR3 length: 11 amino acids. The germline V gene encodes CDR1 DFQATT and CDR2 SNEGSKA (reference sequence). This CDR3 is CSAIDQNIQYF. CDR3 in DNA: TGCAGTGCTATTGACCAAAACATTCAGTACTTC.

This clonotype was recorded at least ten times. This chain links TRBV5-1 with TRBJ2-2; 9 positions agree with TRBD1. The germline V gene has CDR1 SGHRS and CDR2 YFSETQ. This CDR3 spans 18 amino acids. The V gene end was trimmed by 4 bases and the J gene end by 0 bases; junction bases not matched to a gene: 10. CDR3 in amino acids: CASSPRMNRGPNTGELFF. The CDR3 DNA follows: TGCGCCAGCAGCCCAAGAATGAACAGGGGGCCGAACACCGGGGAGCTGTTTTTT. Looking up the rest from reference TRBV5-1 and TRBJ2-2 gives the full variable domain: KAGVTQTPRYLIKTRGQQVTLSCSPISGHRSVSWYQQTPGQGLQFLFEYFSETQRNKGNFPGRFSGRQFSNSRSEMNVSTLELGDSALYLCASSPRMNRGPNTGELFFGEGSRLTVL.

The rearrangement links TRBV5-6 to TRBJ2-5; D is perhaps TRBD2 (6 bases). The V gene's germline CDR1 is SGHDT and CDR2 YYEEEE. The CDR3 runs to 17 residues. V was trimmed by 2 bases and J by 2 bases, leaving 19 bases between them. The CDR3 DNA reads as TGTGCCAGCAGCTTTTCCGGCGGGGCCATACTTCAAGAGACCCAGTACTTC. It encodes CASSFSGGAILQETQYF.

Ten or more counts support this clonotype. The V and J genes are TRBV27 and TRBJ2-1; 10 bases align to TRBD2. CDR1 and CDR2 from the germline V gene are MNHEY and SMNVEV (reference sequence). Germline trimming cut 0 bases from V and 6 bases from J; bases unmatched to any gene: 2. The CDR3 loop spans 15 amino acids. CDR3 in amino acids: CASSLSAGGSNEQFF. The CDR3 DNA reads TGTGCCAGCAGTTTATCAGCGGGAGGGTCCAATGAGCAGTTCTTC.

The chain uses TRBV7-9 and TRBJ1-4; no definite D call. CDR3 size: 12 residues. Germline V gene sequence: CDR1 SEHNR, CDR2 FQNEAQ (reference sequence). Trimming left V 11 bases short and J 4 bases short, with 11 bases between. The CDR3 nucleotides are TGTGCCCGCACCCCCCGTAATGAAAAACTGTTTTTT. This encodes CARTPRNEKLFF.

In regard to this clonotype: A much larger clone lies a single base off, so this may be a read error. The CDR3, as DNA: TGCGCCAGCAGCCTCCAGAGCGATGGGGATTTCTATGGCTACACCTTC. It codes for CASSLQSDGDFYGYTF. The J gene is TRBJ1-2, the V gene TRBV4-1; the D is unclear. Germline V CDR1 and CDR2: MGHRA, YSYEKL. Trimming removed 4 bases from V and 4 bases from J, with 19 bases in between. There are 16 residues in the CDR3.

V gene TRBV20-1 combines with J gene TRBJ2-3; D might be TRBD1 (6 bases). This CDR3 is built from 13 residues. The V and J ends lost 2 bases and 5 bases respectively, with 11 bases between them. The germline V gene has CDR1 DFQATT and CDR2 SNEGSKA (reference sequence). CDR3 sequence: CSARMGHLDTQYF. The CDR3 DNA sequence: TGCAGTGCTAGAATGGGACATCTAGATACGCAGTATTTT.

Many counts were recorded for this clonotype. The V and J genes are TRBV27 and TRBJ2-7; 8 nucleotides align to TRBD1. The germline V gene encodes CDR1 MNHEY and CDR2 SMNVEV (reference sequence). CDR3 length equals 12 residues. Unmatched junction bases numbered 2, after V lost 5 bases and J lost 5 bases. CDR3 coding DNA: TGTGCCAGCAGTGACAGGGGAGACGAGCAGTACTTC. Translation: CASSDRGDEQYF.

For this clonotype: Since the CDR3 does not end with the conserved phenylalanine or tryptophan, this likely comes from a read error. No DNA is shown, since the ends of the CDR3 on it are uncertain; the CDR3 is the one TCRdb lists. The rearrangement uses TRBV3-1 and TRBJ2-1; TRBD2, the table's D call, lacks a check against the DNA. The germline gives CDR1 LGHDT, CDR2 YNNKEL (reference sequence). 17 amino acids form the CDR3, both terminal residues included. The CDR3: CTSSQGLAGGISPAPFL.

The sample holds many counts of this clonotype. The rearrangement uses TRBV20-1 and TRBJ2-7; TRBD2 aligns across 7 bases. Germline trimming cut 1 base from V and 6 bases from J; bases unmatched to any gene: 6. The germline gives CDR1 DFQATT, CDR2 SNEGSKA (reference sequence). The CDR3 runs to 13 residues. CDR3 in amino acids: CSARASGMLEQYF. The DNA of the CDR3 is TGCAGTGCTAGAGCAAGCGGGATGCTCGAGCAGTACTTC.

Comments on this clonotype: An end of the junction does not agree with germline; a read error may underlie this. The rearrangement uses TRBV12-3 or TRBV12-4 and TRBJ2-5; D might be TRBD1 (6 bases). CDR3 size: 13 residues. Here the CDR3 DNA reads TGTGCCAGCAGTTTAGTGGGGGCGGAGACCCCGTACTTC. Protein product: CASSLVGAETPYF.

In its sample, this clonotype was seen a few times. This may arise from a read error, as a much more abundant clone is one base away. Likely a read error: the CDR3 ends without its conserved phenylalanine or tryptophan. V gene TRBV2 combines with J gene TRBJ2-3; 10 positions match TRBD2. The ends lost 6 bases at V and 1 base at J; junction bases unmatched: 7. There are 16 residues in the CDR3. Germline CDR1 and CDR2: SNHLY and FYNNEI. This CDR3 is CASSQEGLAGTDTQYL. DNA of the CDR3: TGTGCCAGCAGCCAGGAAGGACTAGCGGGCACAGATACGCAGTATCTT.

The table lists this clonotype with many counts. The chain uses TRBV12-3 or TRBV12-4 and TRBJ2-2, with 10 bases fitting TRBD2. J gave up 0 bases and V 7 bases, and 2 bases lay outside the gene matches. The CDR3 spans 15 residues. CDR3 sequence reads: CASKGLAANTGELFF. The CDR3 coding sequence is TGTGCCAGCAAAGGACTAGCGGCGAACACCGGGGAGCTGTTTTTT.

Points on this clonotype: This may arise from a read error, as a much more abundant clone is one base away. The chain recombines TRBV5-1 with TRBJ2-3; TRBD2 might be the D (5 bases). The CDR3 spans 15 residues. Germline CDR1 reads SGHRS; CDR2 reads YFSETQ. The V end was cut by 0 bases, the J end by 6 bases, with 14 bases between. The chain's CDR3 is CASSLAGLAGDTQYF. DNA of the CDR3: TGCGCCAGCAGCTTGGCTGGCCTAGCTGGGGATACGCAGTATTTT.

Judged by abundance, this clonotype is medium-sized. The rearrangement uses TRBV15 and TRBJ2-3; D is possibly TRBD1 or TRBD2 (5 bases each). The CDR3 runs to 19 residues. Trimming removed 0 bases at V and 3 bases at J, with 22 bases between. Germline assignment: CDR1 LNHNV and CDR2 YYDKDF (reference sequence). As DNA, the CDR3 is TGTGCCACCAGCAGAGATAAGGCCCGGCCAGGGAGACGGACAGATACGCAGTATTTT. It is translated as CATSRDKARPGRRTDTQYF.

This clonotype was recorded many times. The rearrangement uses TRBV5-1 and TRBJ2-1; TRBD1 aligns across 7 bases. This CDR3 comprises 17 residues. CDR1 is SGHRS and CDR2 is YFSETQ in the germline V gene. Unmatched junction bases numbered 8, after V lost 0 bases and J lost 2 bases. CDR3 amino acids: CASSLGPGQVPYNEQFF. CDR3 nucleotides: TGCGCCAGCAGCTTGGGTCCCGGACAGGTCCCCTACAATGAGCAGTTCTTC.

This clonotype was recorded many times. The chain employs TRBV20-1 and TRBJ2-1; the D gene is possibly TRBD2 (5 bases). With 0 bases removed from V and 3 bases from J, the gap between germline ends came to 15 bases. CDR1 is DFQATT and CDR2 is SNEGSKA in the germline V gene (reference sequence). The CDR3 totals 16 residues. CDR3 sequence (DNA): TGCAGTGCTAGAGATCTGGCTAGCCCAATCTACAATGAGCAGTTCTTC. As protein: CSARDLASPIYNEQFF.

The V gene is TRBV28, the J gene TRBJ1-5; the D is unclear. Germline V CDR1 and CDR2: MDHEN, SYDVKM. CDR3 size: 14 residues. Trimming took 3 bases from V and 4 from J, leaving 10 bases between them. The CDR3 loop reads CASSLRLGNQPQHF. The DNA for the CDR3 is TGTGCCAGCAGTTTGAGGTTAGGAAATCAGCCCCAGCATTTT. The full variable domain, in which reference TRBV28 and TRBJ1-5 provide the parts outside the CDR3, is DVKVTQSSRYLVKRTGEKVFLECVQDMDHENMFWYRQDPGLGLRLIYFSYDVKMKEKGDIPEGYSVSREKKERFSLILESASTNQTSMYLCASSLRLGNQPQHFGDGTRLSIL.

In the case of this clonotype: A single base separates this from a much larger clone, so it may be a read error. V is TRBV27 and J is TRBJ1-1; 8 bases align to TRBD1. Germline assignment: CDR1 MNHEY and CDR2 SMNVEV (reference sequence). The CDR3 sequence is 14 residues long. The chain's CDR3 is CASSPQGAYTEASF. In DNA form, the CDR3 reads TGTGCCAGCAGTCCCCAGGGGGCTTACACTGAAGCTTCCTTT.

Turning to this clonotype: This may be a read error, as it is one base from a much larger clone. This likely comes from a read error, as the CDR3 has no conserved phenylalanine or tryptophan at its end. The J gene is TRBJ1-1, the V gene TRBV2, with D possibly TRBD1 on 5 matching bases. The CDR3 runs 14 residues. The V gene lost 6 bases and the J gene lost 0 bases, with 11 bases spanning the gap. The germline V gene encodes CDR1 SNHLY and CDR2 FYNNEI. CDR3 amino acids: CASRAGKMNTEAFI. Written as DNA, the CDR3 is TGTGCCAGCAGGGCAGGGAAGATGAACACTGAAGCTTTCATT.

This clonotype was detected many times. The genes are TRBV10-3 and TRBJ1-3; D uncertain. V was shortened by 2 bases and J by 0 bases, with 11 bases between the two germline ends. The length of the CDR3 is 16 residues. Germline V gene lookup returns CDR1 ENHRY and CDR2 SYGVKD. The CDR3 DNA follows: TGTGCCATCAGTGAGCCGTCTTCTCGCTCTGGAAACACCATATATTTT. Its translation: CAISEPSSRSGNTIYF.

This sequence joins TRBV6-1 and TRBJ2-7, with 7 bases fitting TRBD1. Unmatched junction bases numbered 8, after V lost 6 bases and J lost 0 bases. The CDR3 runs to 15 residues. The germline V gene encodes CDR1 MNHNS and CDR2 SASEGT. This CDR3 is CASRSYGQASYEQYF. The CDR3 DNA sequence: TGTGCCAGCAGGAGTTATGGACAGGCCTCCTACGAGCAGTACTTC.

This clonotype rates as medium-sized. The rearrangement links TRBV4-3 to TRBJ2-7; TRBD2 agrees at 12 bases. CDR3 length: 16 residues. Germline V CDR1 and CDR2: LGHNA, YSLEER. With V trimmed by 3 bases and J by 6 bases, 9 bases remained unmatched. The CDR3 sequence is CASSHRTSGRLGEQYF. CDR3 DNA: TGCGCCAGCAGCCATCGTACTAGCGGGAGGTTGGGCGAGCAGTACTTC.